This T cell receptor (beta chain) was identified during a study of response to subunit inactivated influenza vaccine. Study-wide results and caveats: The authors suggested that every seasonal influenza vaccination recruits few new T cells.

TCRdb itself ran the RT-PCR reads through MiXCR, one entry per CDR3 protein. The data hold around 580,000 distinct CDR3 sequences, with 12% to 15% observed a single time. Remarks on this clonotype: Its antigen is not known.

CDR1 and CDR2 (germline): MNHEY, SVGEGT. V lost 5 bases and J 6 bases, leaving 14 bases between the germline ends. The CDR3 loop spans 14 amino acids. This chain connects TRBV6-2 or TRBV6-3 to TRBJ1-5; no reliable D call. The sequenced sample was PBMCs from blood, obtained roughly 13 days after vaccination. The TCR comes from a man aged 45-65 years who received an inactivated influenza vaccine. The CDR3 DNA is TGTGCCAGCAGTGACTACACCCTGGGTCAGCCCCAGCATTTT. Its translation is CASSDYTLGQPQHF.